This record covers a single T cell receptor (beta chain). This clone was counted once. This clone's antigen is unknown. The record has no base qualities; no much larger clone is one base away. At diagnosis, tumor, uninvolved tumor-adjacent lung and peripheral blood were collected and then preserved as a mix of FFPE and fresh-frozen material. For TCR repertoire profiling, blood samples were analyzed in the form of peripheral blood mononuclear cells. TCR beta CDR3 regions were sequenced from DNA using the immunoSEQ Assay. In the authors' own workflow: To compute T cell density, TCR beta template counts were normalized to usable DNA, which was estimated by amplifying housekeeping genes. Richness was estimated with the preseqR package, extrapolating to 400,000 templates for PBMC samples and 120,000 templates for tissue samples. Clonality was calculated as one minus Pielou's evenness. Differential abundance testing on productive amino-acid clonotypes, with a minimum total count of 5 and an alpha of 0.1, was used to identify tissue-enriched TCRs. The Jaccard Index and the Morisita Overlap Index were used to measure how much the repertoires overlapped between compartments. GLIPH grouped TCR beta CDR3s together with public tetramer-defined viral CDR3s, and a viral motif had to include at least three viral sequences and show V-gene enrichment. Here the immuneACCESS table is served through TCRdb, limited to in-frame sequences with V and J called. Missing clones are a known gap in these copies; in checked studies unresolved V genes cover under half, and the rest lacks a known reason. V, J and clone size are those of that table, while D and trimming were read from the DNA. A total of about 16,000 clones appear in this sample, roughly 85% of them only once. About 24% of the sample rests with the top ten.

The CDR3 numbers 18 residues from cysteine through phenylalanine. CDR3 DNA is the only sequence kept; it has 54 bases, read in frame from the first base. Sequences LGHNA (CDR1) and YNFKEQ (CDR2) are obtained from the germline V gene. Germline trimming: 4 bases from V, 4 bases from J; junction bases outside gene matches: 16. This specimen comes from a study of T cells in localized non-small cell lung cancer (dated by TCRdb to about 2020). As for the study more broadly: Comparing tumors with uninvolved tumor-adjacent lungs, the study looked at the T cell repertoires of 200 to 250 patients with early-stage NSCLC. The cohort was made up of approximately 250 treatment-naive NSCLC patients whose localized lung tumors had been resected. NSCLC patients had a mean age of roughly 69 years, and around 140 were male and about 98 female. The full study reports these points: The highest T cell clonality was observed in uninvolved tumor-adjacent lung, where clonality exceeded that of tumor, suggesting that antigenic responses were more focused in uninvolved tumor-adjacent lung. Of the top 100 tumor clones, a median of approximately 60 were detected in paired uninvolved adjacent lung; around 30 were also among that lung's top 100. Because the study design was exploratory, TCR variables were selected using unadjusted p-values without false-discovery rate correction. Multi-region tumor sequencing was not performed, so intratumor heterogeneity could not be excluded. Longer overall survival was associated with higher T cell density in blood, whereas shorter survival was associated with higher clonality in adjacent lung.

Sequencing was performed on peripheral blood, taken before any cancer treatment. The TCR sequence derives from a male donor older than 55 with stage I lung adenocarcinoma. The V and J genes are TRBV4-2 and TRBJ1-2; a stretch of 9 junction bases matches TRBD1. Here the CDR3 is given as CASSPLPDRGGGSYGYTF. The DNA reads TGTGCCAGCAGCCCCTTACCGGACAGGGGTGGAGGTAGCTATGGCTACACCTTC.